This T cell receptor (beta chain) was sequenced for a study of CD8 T cells in ankylosing spondylitis. This clonotype was counted ten times or more. TCRdb processed the 5' RACE reads anew with MiXCR; each CDR3 protein has one entry. This table holds about 240,000 distinct CDR3 sequences, around 7.8% found once. There are 13 residues in the CDR3. CDR1 and CDR2 from the germline V gene are SEHNR and FQNEAQ (reference sequence). The V gene end was trimmed by 5 bases and the J gene end by 4 bases; junction bases not matched to a gene: 2. The origin of this receptor is a male donor with ankylosing spondylitis or in good health (not recorded which). The chain links TRBV7-9 to TRBJ1-2; 9 bases are a match to TRBD1. Sequencing input: blood, either unsorted or a sorted T cell fraction (not recorded which). Here the CDR3 reads CASSGTGIYGYTF. The CDR3 DNA follows: TGTGCCAGCAGCGGGACAGGGATCTATGGCTACACCTTC.